What follows is one TCR beta chain and its context. This CDR3 contains 15 residues. V was cut by 6 bases and J by 4 bases, with 18 bases left in between. From germline, CDR1 is MGHDK and CDR2 SYGVNS. This specimen belongs to a study of CD8+ T cells in alopecia areata. After isolation, RNA underwent reverse transcription to generate cDNA as the sequencing template. Repertoires were generated with immunoSEQ multiplex PCR, while TCRdb's copy carries only in-frame clones and drops some. The sample consists of several thousand clones, 50% to 60% of them appearing once. As part of sample collection, lesional scalp punch biopsies and peripheral blood were taken from alopecia areata patients.

This clonotype was sampled from a human donor with alopecia areata. The genes are TRBV25-1 and TRBJ2-5; the D gene is possibly TRBD1 (6 bases). The input for sequencing was skin, taken at week 0. CDR3: CASSPVTQGGETQYF. The CDR3 DNA reads TGTGCCAGCAGCCCGGTGACCCAAGGGGGAGAGACCCAGTACTTC.